This T cell receptor (beta chain) came from a study of response to subunit inactivated influenza vaccine. Concerning this clonotype itself: What it binds is not known.

TCRdb passed the RT-PCR reads through MiXCR, listing each CDR3 protein once. The sample has about 480,000 distinct CDR3 sequences; roughly 13% are singletons. Study-wide findings and caveats: Authors suggested each seasonal influenza vaccination recruits few new T cells.

This CDR3 has 17 amino acids. From germline, CDR1 is SEHNR and CDR2 FQNEAQ (reference sequence). V was pared by 2 bases and J by 1 base, with 7 bases of the junction left unmatched. The V call is TRBV7-9, the J call TRBJ2-3; 9 bases line up with TRBD1. The receptor was derived from a man between 50 and 59 years old who received an inactivated influenza vaccine. The source material was PBMCs from blood, sampled roughly 6 weeks after vaccination. CDR3: CASSLIATGGGTDTQYF. CDR3 coding DNA: TGTGCCAGCAGCTTAATCGCGACAGGGGGAGGCACAGATACGCAGTATTTT.